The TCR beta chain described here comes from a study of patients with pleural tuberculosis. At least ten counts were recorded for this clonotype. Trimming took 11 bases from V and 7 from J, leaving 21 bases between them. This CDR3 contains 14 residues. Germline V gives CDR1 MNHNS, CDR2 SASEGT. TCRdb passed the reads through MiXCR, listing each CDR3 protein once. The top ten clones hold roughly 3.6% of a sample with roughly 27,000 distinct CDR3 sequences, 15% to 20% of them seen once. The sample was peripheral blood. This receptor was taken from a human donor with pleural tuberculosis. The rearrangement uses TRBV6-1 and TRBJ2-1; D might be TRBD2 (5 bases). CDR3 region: CASSATGSQNEQFF. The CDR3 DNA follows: TGTGCCTCCTCGGCGACGGGGAGTCAAAATGAGCAGTTCTTC.